Below are 11 T cell receptor beta chains sequenced from a single sample in a study of cytomegalovirus exposure and HLA in healthy donors. The primer mix had 60 Vbeta and 13 Jbeta primers. The method was immunoSEQ multiplex PCR; TCRdb's version includes in-frame clones alone and lacks a portion of them. The profile shows about 140,000 clones, approximately 84% of them singletons. Sample: PBMCs. These receptors were obtained from a woman in her thirties or forties in good health and CMV-seronegative.

V gene TRBV28 combines with J gene TRBJ2-7; TRBD2 aligns across 10 bases. The CDR3 sequence is 15 residues long. Trimming removed 6 bases from V and 4 bases from J; junction bases left unmatched: 9. CDR1 is MDHEN, CDR2 SYDVKM, per germline. CDR3 protein: CASSNTLAGEYEQYF. The CDR3 DNA follows: TGTGCCAGCAGCAATACGCTAGCGGGAGAATACGAGCAGTACTTC.

The V gene is TRBV4-2, the J gene TRBJ1-3, with 7 bases aligning to TRBD1. CDR1 LGHNA and CDR2 YNFKEQ come from the germline V gene. V gave up 0 bases and J gave up 2 bases; unmatched junction bases: 4. This CDR3 comprises 16 residues. In DNA, the CDR3 is TGTGCCAGCAGCCAAGAAGGGCAGGGGGCTGGAAACACCATATATTTT. Protein sequence: CASSQEGQGAGNTIYF.

The chain carries TRBV5-1 and TRBJ2-7, with D perhaps TRBD1 (6 bases). The CDR3 spans 14 residues. The V end was cut by 3 bases, the J end by 3 bases, with 13 bases between. CDR1 and CDR2 (germline): SGHRS, YFSETQ. Here the CDR3 reads CASSSPGHIYEQYF. CDR3 nucleotide sequence: TGCGCCAGCAGCTCCCCGGGACACATCTACGAGCAGTACTTC.

This sequence joins TRBV7-9 and TRBJ1-1; maybe TRBD1 (5 bases). The V gene lost 5 bases and the J gene lost 3 bases, with 13 bases spanning the gap. Per germline, CDR1 SEHNR and CDR2 FQNEAQ (reference sequence). CDR3 length: 14 residues. The CDR3 DNA is TGTGCCAGCAGCCCCACAGGCCCTGACACTGAAGCTTTCTTT. Its translation is CASSPTGPDTEAFF.

The rearrangement uses TRBV19 and TRBJ1-1; 7 bases are shared with TRBD1. Germline loops: CDR1 LNHDA, CDR2 SQIVND (reference sequence). CDR3 length: 14 amino acids. V dropped 7 bases and J dropped 1; count of bases not matched to a gene: 6. For the CDR3, the DNA is TGTGCCAGTAATCGACAGGGAACGAACACTGAAGCTTTCTTT. This codes for CASNRQGTNTEAFF.

This clone appeared a single time. This chain uses TRBV28 with TRBJ2-7, with TRBD1 as a possible D gene (5 bases). V was clipped by 6 bases and J by 7 bases, with 16 bases between them. Germline assignment: CDR1 MDHEN and CDR2 SYDVKM. The CDR3 consists of 13 residues. The CDR3 protein is CASSSTVSGEQYF. The DNA for the CDR3 is TGTGCCAGCAGCTCCACCGTCTCAGGGGAGCAGTACTTC.

This clone turned up a few times. This chain uses TRBV9 with TRBJ2-7; the match to TRBD2 covers 7 bases. CDR1 and CDR2 (germline): SGDLS, YYNGEE. The CDR3 runs to 16 residues. Trimming cost V 2 bases and J 2 bases; bases outside gene matches: 10. The DNA of the CDR3 is TGTGCCAGCAGCGTTACTAGCGTAACCCCTCCCTACGAGCAGTACTTC. Residues: CASSVTSVTPPYEQYF.

The rearrangement uses TRBV4-2 and TRBJ2-2; D not resolved. The CDR3 length is 14 residues. Trimming removed 0 bases at V and 6 bases at J, with 8 bases between. The germline V gene has CDR1 LGHNA and CDR2 YNFKEQ. The CDR3 sequence is CASSQDEVPGELFF. The CDR3, as DNA: TGTGCCAGCAGCCAAGACGAGGTCCCCGGGGAGCTGTTTTTT.

The chain carries TRBV27 and TRBJ2-1, with TRBD1 matching 10 bases. Per germline, CDR1 MNHEY and CDR2 SMNVEV (reference sequence). This CDR3 has 18 residues. V lost 1 base, J lost 8 bases, and 14 bases stayed unmatched. The DNA for the CDR3 is TGTGCCAGCAGTTTATTGGGTGTTTTGGGACAGGGGACGCATGAGCAGTTCTTC. Translated, it gives CASSLLGVLGQGTHEQFF.

The chain combines TRBV6-1 with TRBJ2-1; weak D call: TRBD1 (6 bases). This CDR3 comprises 13 residues. Germline CDR1 is MNHNS and CDR2 is SASEGT. V lost 5 bases and J lost 5, with 10 bases in between. The CDR3 nucleotides read TGTGCCAGCAGTTATAACAGGGACAATGAGCAGTTCTTC. It translates to CASSYNRDNEQFF.

The chain is built from TRBV29-1 and TRBJ2-1; no definite D call. The ends were cut back, 4 bases at V and 8 bases at J, with 12 bases in the middle. The CDR3 contains 12 residues. Germline CDR1 reads SQVTM; CDR2 reads ANQGSEA. In DNA, the CDR3 is TGCAGCGTTGCGGCGGTTGTCGATGAGCAGTTCTTC. Translation gives CSVAAVVDEQFF.